Following are 9 T cell receptor beta chains from one sample sequenced in a study of CD8 T cells in ankylosing spondylitis. TCRdb reprocessed the 5' RACE reads via MiXCR and lists one record per CDR3 protein. This table holds 200,000 to 300,000 distinct CDR3 sequences, around 9.1% found once. The specimen sequenced was blood, either unsorted or a sorted T cell fraction (not recorded which). These receptors originate from a male donor with ankylosing spondylitis or in good health (not recorded which).

This clonotype was seen repeatedly, ten times or more. V usage is TRBV7-8 and J usage is TRBJ2-5; TRBD2 matches at 10 bases. Germline values: CDR1 SGHVS, CDR2 FQNEAQ. The CDR3 covers 20 residues. Trimming cost V 0 bases and J 5 bases; bases outside gene matches: 18. CDR3 DNA sequence: TGTGCCAGCAGCTTAGCATCACTAGCGGGGCTCCTAGGGTCATCGGAGACCCAGTACTTC. As protein: CASSLASLAGLLGSSETQYF.

This clonotype came up many times. V is TRBV6-2 or TRBV6-3 and J is TRBJ1-1, with D possibly TRBD1 on 5 matching bases. V dropped 6 bases and J dropped 7 bases, with 12 bases sitting between them. CDR3 length: 12 amino acids. Germline V gene lookup returns CDR1 MNHEY and CDR2 SVGEGT. The CDR3, as DNA: TGTGCCAGCAGCCGCACCGACAGTGAAGCTTTCTTT. This sequence encodes CASSRTDSEAFF.

This chain connects TRBV6-1 to TRBJ2-1; a weak D match, TRBD2 (6 bases). V shed 6 bases and J shed 1 base, with 16 bases lying between them. CDR1 and CDR2 from the germline V gene are MNHNS and SASEGT. The CDR3 extends over 16 amino acids. CDR3 bases: TGTGCCAGCAGACCTACCCTAGCGCCATCCTACAATGAGCAGTTCTTC. Residues: CASRPTLAPSYNEQFF.

Ten or more counts support this clonotype. The rearrangement uses TRBV18 and TRBJ2-7; D perhaps matches TRBD1 (6 bases). This CDR3 is 15 amino acids long. Trimming removed 3 bases from V and 4 bases from J, with 16 bases in between. Germline CDR1 reads KGHSH; CDR2 reads LQKENI. For the CDR3, the DNA is TGTGCCAGCTCACCCACTTCCAATAGGGGGTACGAGCAGTACTTC. Protein: CASSPTSNRGYEQYF.

This clonotype was picked up a small number of times. The gene calls are TRBV4-3 and TRBJ1-2; 8 nucleotides agree with TRBD1. With V trimmed by 1 base and J by 0 bases, 7 bases remained unmatched. This CDR3 is built from 17 residues. Per the germline V gene, CDR1 is LGHNA and CDR2 is YSLEER. The CDR3 coding sequence is TGCGCCAGCAGCCAAGCCTGGTTGACAGGGGCTAACTATGGCTACACCTTC. Its translation: CASSQAWLTGANYGYTF.

This clonotype was recorded at least ten times. The chain couples TRBV5-1 to TRBJ2-1, with D possibly TRBD2 on 6 matching bases. V lost 0 bases and J lost 0, with 10 bases in between. CDR3 length: 16 residues. Germline CDR1 and CDR2: SGHRS and YFSETQ. The CDR3 region is CASSLAEGSSYNEQFF. The CDR3 nucleotides read TGCGCCAGCAGCTTGGCGGAGGGGTCCTCCTACAATGAGCAGTTCTTC.

The V call is TRBV18, the J call TRBJ1-4, with TRBD1 as a possible D gene (5 bases). CDR1 is KGHSH, CDR2 LQKENI, per germline. Trimming stripped 3 bases from V and 8 bases from J, with 16 bases between. This CDR3 has 15 residues. For the CDR3, the DNA is TGTGCCAGCTCACCCCAGCGGGGACGGCAGGAAAAACTGTTTTTT. Amino acids: CASSPQRGRQEKLFF.

Ten or more counts support this clonotype. The rearrangement uses TRBV7-9 and TRBJ1-1; weak D call: TRBD1 (5 bases). The CDR3 sequence is 15 residues long. Germline loops: CDR1 SEHNR, CDR2 FQNEAQ (reference sequence). V lost 6 bases and J 4 bases, leaving 18 bases between the germline ends. CDR3 coding DNA: TGTGCCAGCAGTCTAAACTTCGGGGGTGGCACTGAAGCTTTCTTT. It translates to CASSLNFGGGTEAFF.

This clonotype appeared a few times. The chain links TRBV5-6 to TRBJ1-2, with 9 bases lining up with TRBD1. The CDR3 length is 15 residues. The V segment lost 6 bases and the J segment 4 bases; nucleotides outside the gene matches: 10. CDR1 and CDR2 (germline): SGHDT, YYEEEE. CDR3 nucleotide sequence: TGTGCCAGCAAGAGACCGGGACAGGGAAGCTATGGCTACACCTTC. It codes for CASKRPGQGSYGYTF. Combining the CDR3 with reference TRBV5-6 and TRBJ1-2 gives the whole variable domain DAGVTQSPTHLIKTRGQQVTLRCSPKSGHDTVSWYQQALGQGPQFIFQYYEEEERQRGNFPDRFSGHQFPNYSSELNVNALLLGDSALYLCASKRPGQGSYGYTFGSGTRLTVV.